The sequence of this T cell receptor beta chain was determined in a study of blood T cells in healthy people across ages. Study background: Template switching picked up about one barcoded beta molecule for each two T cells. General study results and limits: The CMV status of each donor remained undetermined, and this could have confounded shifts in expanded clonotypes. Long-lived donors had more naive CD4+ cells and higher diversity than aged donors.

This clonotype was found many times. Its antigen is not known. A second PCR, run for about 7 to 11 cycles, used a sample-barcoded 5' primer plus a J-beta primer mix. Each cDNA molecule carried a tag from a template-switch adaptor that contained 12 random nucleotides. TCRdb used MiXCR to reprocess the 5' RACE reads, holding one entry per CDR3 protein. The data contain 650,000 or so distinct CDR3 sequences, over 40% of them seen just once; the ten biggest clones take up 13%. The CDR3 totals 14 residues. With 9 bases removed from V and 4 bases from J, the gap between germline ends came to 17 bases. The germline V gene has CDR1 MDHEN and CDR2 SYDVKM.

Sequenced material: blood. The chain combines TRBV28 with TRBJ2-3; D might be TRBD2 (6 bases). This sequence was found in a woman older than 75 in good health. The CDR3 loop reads CASPSGLPPDTQYF. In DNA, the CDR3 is TGTGCCAGTCCCTCGGGACTTCCCCCAGATACGCAGTATTTT.